Listed here are 19 T cell receptor beta chains from one sample, sequenced in a study of blood T cells in healthy people across ages. A J-beta primer mix and a sample-barcoded 5' primer were used in a second PCR of roughly 7 to 12 cycles. TCRdb re-called the 5' RACE reads with MiXCR, one entry per CDR3 protein. The sample lists approximately 1.5 million distinct CDR3 sequences; roughly 43% were seen once. The sequenced sample consisted of blood. These receptors all stem from a young woman in good health.

The genes are TRBV5-1 and TRBJ2-3; D is possibly TRBD1 (5 bases). V was shortened by 0 bases and J by 4 bases, with 15 bases between the two germline ends. Germline values: CDR1 SGHRS, CDR2 YFSETQ. The CDR3 length is 16 residues. The chain's CDR3 is CASSLEGVTLADTQYF. For the CDR3, the DNA is TGCGCCAGCAGCTTGGAAGGGGTCACCCTGGCAGATACGCAGTATTTT.

This clonotype was picked up many times. This chain links TRBV7-2 with TRBJ1-4, with no clear D. The CDR3 sequence is 16 residues long. Germline loops: CDR1 SGHTA, CDR2 FQGNSA. Trimming cost V 1 base and J 7 bases, with 16 bases left between them. CDR3 sequence reads: CASSLGSGFVSEKLFF. The CDR3 DNA is TGTGCCAGCAGCTTAGGGTCTGGGTTTGTGAGTGAAAAACTGTTTTTT.

In its sample, this clonotype was seen a few times. The V call is TRBV5-1, the J call TRBJ2-7, with D unresolved. This CDR3 contains 14 residues. Germline CDR1 and CDR2: SGHRS and YFSETQ. V was trimmed by 0 bases and J by 3 bases, leaving 10 bases between them. CDR3 sequence reads: CASSLGKTSYEQYF. CDR3 DNA: TGCGCCAGCAGCTTGGGGAAGACAAGCTACGAGCAGTACTTC.

On this clonotype itself: A read error may produce the germline difference seen at one junction end. J is TRBJ2-5 and V is TRBV15, with D possibly TRBD2 on 6 matching bases. Germline CDR1 LNHNV, CDR2 YYDKDF (reference sequence). This CDR3 contains 15 residues. The DNA for the CDR3 is TGTGCCACCAGCAGAGATCGCGGGGCTCAAGAGGCCCAGTACTTC. This codes for CATSRDRGAQEAQYF.

The chain combines TRBV7-2 with TRBJ1-5, with unresolved D. The V gene's germline CDR1 is SGHTA and CDR2 FQGNSA. The CDR3 runs 16 residues. Deletions cut 2 bases from V and 3 bases from J, with 14 bases between. CDR3 region: CASSLSFADVNQPQHF. The CDR3, as DNA: TGTGCCAGCAGCTTATCTTTCGCCGATGTCAATCAGCCCCAGCATTTT.

This clonotype was observed a handful of times. The chain links TRBV7-2 to TRBJ2-3, with 9 bases that match TRBD2. V shed 5 bases and J 7 bases; nucleotides not matched to a gene: 7. CDR3 length: 14 amino acids. The germline V gene encodes CDR1 SGHTA and CDR2 FQGNSA. The CDR3 sequence: CASSRGLASNTQYF. The CDR3 DNA reads as TGTGCCAGCAGCCGGGGACTAGCCTCAAATACGCAGTATTTT.

V gene TRBV29-1 combines with J gene TRBJ2-1; tentatively, D is TRBD1 or TRBD2 (5 bases each). The CDR3 contains 16 residues. Between the trimmed V and J ends, which lost 7 bases and 0 bases, there was a span of 19 bases. Germline V gene data show CDR1 as SQVTM and CDR2 as ANQGSEA. CDR3 sequence (DNA): TGCAGCGCCTCCTTTGGGGGAGACCTCTCCTACAATGAGCAGTTCTTC. Translated, it gives CSASFGGDLSYNEQFF.

This rearrangement joins TRBV9 to TRBJ2-1, with TRBD1 identical over 10 bases. Losses at the gene ends were 2 bases for V and 4 bases for J; bases not matched to a gene: 6. In germline, CDR1 is SGDLS, CDR2 YYNGEE. The CDR3 consists of 16 residues. The CDR3 coding sequence is TGTGCCAGCAGCGTTGCCGGGACAGGGGATTACAATGAGCAGTTCTTC. Translated: CASSVAGTGDYNEQFF.

This chain connects TRBV12-5 to TRBJ2-5; possibly TRBD2 for D (6 bases). The DNA end is more similar to TRBJ2-1, so the J call may be wrong. The V gene's germline CDR1 is LGHNT and CDR2 FRNRAP. This CDR3 comprises 15 residues. The CDR3 nucleotides read TGTGCTAGTGGTTTGCAGTCAGGGTCTCGGGAGACCCAGTTCTTC. Its translation is CASGLQSGSRETQFF.

The chain employs TRBV6-5 and TRBJ2-4, with D tentatively TRBD2 (5 bases). V gave up 9 bases and J gave up 8 bases, with 20 bases separating them. CDR3 length equals 14 residues. CDR1 is MNHEY, CDR2 SVGAGI, per germline. For the CDR3, the DNA is TGTGCCAGTCGCGGGCCCGGGGTAGGGTACATTCAGTACTTC. This codes for CASRGPGVGYIQYF.

J is TRBJ2-2 and V is TRBV28, with 8 bases aligning to TRBD1. The CDR3 length is 14 residues. CDR1 MDHEN and CDR2 SYDVKM come from the germline V gene. Trimming took 9 bases from V and 1 from J; bases not matched to a gene: 4. This CDR3 reads CASSGTGNTGELFF. DNA for the CDR3: TGTGCCAGTTCCGGGACAGGGAACACCGGGGAGCTGTTTTTT.

This chain connects TRBV4-3 to TRBJ2-1; TRBD2 aligns across 11 bases. The junction had 9 bases not matched to a gene; V was cut back by 3 bases and J by 8 bases. CDR1 LGHNA and CDR2 YSLEER come from the germline V gene. The CDR3 is 16 residues long. The CDR3 loop reads CASSHSLAGVLYEQFF. DNA for the CDR3: TGCGCCAGCAGCCATTCACTAGCGGGAGTGTTATATGAGCAGTTCTTC.

This clonotype has at least ten counts. The CDR3 reads CASSLVASGTAGTQYF. The DNA for the CDR3 is TGTGCCAGCAGCTTAGTGGCTAGCGGGACAGCAGGGACCCAGTACTTC. This rearrangement joins TRBV7-8 to TRBJ2-5, with TRBD2 identical over 9 bases. Per germline, CDR1 SGHVS and CDR2 FQNEAQ. CDR3 length: 16 amino acids. Trimming took 1 base from V and 7 from J; bases not matched to a gene: 10.

This clonotype occurred once. The V gene is TRBV28, the J gene TRBJ2-7, with TRBD2 as a possible D gene (6 bases). The V and J ends lost 1 base and 1 base respectively, with 14 bases between them. The germline gives CDR1 MDHEN, CDR2 SYDVKM. The CDR3 contains 16 residues. CDR3 sequence: CASSLLEPAGSYEQYF. In DNA, the CDR3 is TGTGCCAGCAGTTTATTGGAACCCGCGGGATCCTACGAGCAGTACTTC.

Only a few counts were recorded for this clonotype. This chain joins TRBV28 and TRBJ1-4, with TRBD1 as a possible D gene (6 bases). The germline V gene encodes CDR1 MDHEN and CDR2 SYDVKM. CDR3 length: 13 amino acids. V was shortened by 7 bases and J by 8 bases, with 14 bases between the two germline ends. CDR3 region: CASMIGQYEKLFF. CDR3 bases: TGTGCCAGCATGATTGGACAGTACGAAAAACTGTTTTTT.

V and J are TRBV20-1 and TRBJ2-2, with D unclear. The ends were cut back, 0 bases at V and 0 bases at J, with 5 bases in the middle. Germline CDR1 DFQATT, CDR2 SNEGSKA (reference sequence). The CDR3 loop spans 14 amino acids. The CDR3 reads CSARESANTGELFF. In nucleotides, the CDR3 is TGCAGTGCTAGAGAGTCGGCGAACACCGGGGAGCTGTTTTTT.

The V and J genes are TRBV20-1 and TRBJ1-5; D is perhaps TRBD1 (6 bases). CDR3 length: 16 residues. CDR1 and CDR2 (germline): DFQATT, SNEGSKA (reference sequence). V gave up 0 bases and J gave up 6 bases, with 18 bases separating them. The CDR3 nucleotides are TGCAGTGCTAGAGATAGGGGGGCAGGGATTTTTCAGCCCCAGCATTTT. Protein product: CSARDRGAGIFQPQHF.

This clonotype has just a few counts. The chain links TRBV12-3 or TRBV12-4 to TRBJ2-1; 15 positions agree with TRBD2. Losses at the gene ends were 7 bases for V and 8 bases for J; bases not matched to a gene: 9. The CDR3 runs 16 residues. The DNA for the CDR3 is TGTGCCAGCAACCACGGACTAGCGGGAGGGTTGGATGAGCAGTTCTTC. It encodes CASNHGLAGGLDEQFF.

This clonotype was counted between two and nine times. V is TRBV4-3 and J is TRBJ2-7; D is ambiguous. The CDR3 covers 14 residues. CDR1 and CDR2 (germline): LGHNA, YSLEER. V was cut by 1 base and J by 0 bases, with 7 bases left in between. As DNA, the CDR3 is TGCGCCAGCAGCCAAGGACGATACTCCTACGAGCAGTACTTC. It codes for CASSQGRYSYEQYF.